The present entry profiles one T cell receptor (beta chain) with its context. Its antigen is as yet unknown. The study ran its PCR with 60 Vbeta and 13 Jbeta primers. Method: immunoSEQ multiplex PCR; TCRdb's copy keeps in-frame clones and lacks some. The sample shows some 240,000 clones, 92% of them seen only once. The source of the sample is a study of cytomegalovirus exposure and HLA in healthy donors. About the study: Of some 410 genotyped donors, 75% to 90% grouped in the Caucasian-associated ancestry cluster. Study-level points and caveats: Cytomegalovirus status was reportedly diagnosed by the classifier with high specificity and sensitivity. The study dropped some indistinguishable V segments, TRBV6-2 and TRBV6-3 among them. Researchers counted roughly 150 TCR beta chains as cytomegalovirus-associated.

V shed 2 bases and J 5 bases; nucleotides not matched to a gene: 4. Germline V lookup: CDR1 ENHRY, CDR2 SYGVKD. The CDR3 length is 17 residues. This sequence joins TRBV10-3 and TRBJ2-3, with TRBD2 matching over 16 bases. Material: PBMCs. The TCR was taken from a girl aged 2 to 10 in good health and CMV-seronegative. The chain's CDR3 is CAISEAGTSGRVDTQYF. In DNA, the CDR3 is TGTGCCATCAGTGAGGCGGGGACTAGCGGGAGGGTAGATACGCAGTATTTT.